This T cell receptor beta chain was recorded in a study of tumor-infiltrating lymphocytes in primary liver carcinoma. The overall study: Staging of the tumors gave T1-T3 N0M0, with widths of roughly 4.2 to 11 cm.

The germline V and J ends were trimmed by 4 bases and 4 bases, with 14 bases remaining between them. The germline V gene has CDR1 SGHDT and CDR2 YYEEEE. CDR3 size: 14 residues. Germline DNA was extracted too, while blood RNA derived from unsorted whole blood. This clonotype was seen a handful of times. TCR beta cDNA came from about 470 ng total RNA, primed with a constant-region primer. Libraries for TCR beta were built through three nested multiplex PCR rounds, which together made up a slightly modified ARM-PCR procedure. The two initial PCR rounds, nine to eleven cycles each, used TRBV1-TRBV30 forward and C-beta reverse primers. Via MiXCR, TCRdb re-called the multiplex PCR reads, giving one row per CDR3 protein. The sample carries 300,000 to 350,000 distinct CDR3 sequences, around 50% recorded once.

The material sequenced was peripheral blood. The TCR was taken from a young woman with primary liver carcinoma and hepatitis B virus infection. The rearrangement links TRBV5-6 to TRBJ2-5, with a possible D match to TRBD1 (6 bases). The CDR3 DNA reads as TGTGCCAGCAGCGGGGCAGGGGTAAGAGAGACCCAGTACTTC. It is translated as CASSGAGVRETQYF. Combining the CDR3 with reference TRBV5-6 and TRBJ2-5 gives the whole variable domain DAGVTQSPTHLIKTRGQQVTLRCSPKSGHDTVSWYQQALGQGPQFIFQYYEEEERQRGNFPDRFSGHQFPNYSSELNVNALLLGDSALYLCASSGAGVRETQYFGPGTRLLVL.